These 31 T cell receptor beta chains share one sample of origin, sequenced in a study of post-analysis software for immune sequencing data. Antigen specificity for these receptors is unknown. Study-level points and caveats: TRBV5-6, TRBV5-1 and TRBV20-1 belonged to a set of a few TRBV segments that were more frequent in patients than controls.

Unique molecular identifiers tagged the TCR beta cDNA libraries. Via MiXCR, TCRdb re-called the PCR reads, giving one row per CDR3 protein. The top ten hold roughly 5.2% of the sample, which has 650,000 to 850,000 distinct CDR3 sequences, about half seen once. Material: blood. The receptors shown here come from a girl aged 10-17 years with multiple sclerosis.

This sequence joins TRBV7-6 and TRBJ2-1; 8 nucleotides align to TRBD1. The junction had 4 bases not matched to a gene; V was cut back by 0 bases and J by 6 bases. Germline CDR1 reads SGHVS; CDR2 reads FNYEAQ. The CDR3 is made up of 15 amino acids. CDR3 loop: CASSLAPDRGNEQFF. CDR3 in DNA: TGTGCCAGCAGCTTAGCCCCTGACAGGGGCAATGAGCAGTTCTTC.

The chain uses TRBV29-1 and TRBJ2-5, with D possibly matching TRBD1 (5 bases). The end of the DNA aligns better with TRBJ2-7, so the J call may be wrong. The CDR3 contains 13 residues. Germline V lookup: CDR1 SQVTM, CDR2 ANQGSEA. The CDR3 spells CSVDWQGRDEQYF. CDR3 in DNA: TGCAGCGTTGATTGGCAGGGTAGGGACGAGCAGTACTTC.

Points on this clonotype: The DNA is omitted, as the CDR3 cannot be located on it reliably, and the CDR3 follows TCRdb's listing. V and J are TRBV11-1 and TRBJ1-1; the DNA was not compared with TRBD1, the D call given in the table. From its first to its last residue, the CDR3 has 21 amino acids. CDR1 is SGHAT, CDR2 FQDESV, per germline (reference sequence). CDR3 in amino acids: CASSFYICSAREARANTEAFF.

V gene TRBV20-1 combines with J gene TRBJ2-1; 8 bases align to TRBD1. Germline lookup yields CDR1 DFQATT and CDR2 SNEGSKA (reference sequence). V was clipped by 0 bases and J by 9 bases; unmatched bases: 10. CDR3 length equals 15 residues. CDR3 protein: CSARDSGGGNLEQFF. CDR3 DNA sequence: TGCAGTGCTAGAGATTCAGGGGGCGGTAACCTTGAGCAGTTCTTC.

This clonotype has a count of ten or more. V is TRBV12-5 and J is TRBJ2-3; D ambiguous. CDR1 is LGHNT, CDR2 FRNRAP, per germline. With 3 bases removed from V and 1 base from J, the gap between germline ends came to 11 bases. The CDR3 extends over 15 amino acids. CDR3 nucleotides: TGTGCTAGTGGTTTATCCGGGCTCGGCACAGATACGCAGTATTTT. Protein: CASGLSGLGTDTQYF.

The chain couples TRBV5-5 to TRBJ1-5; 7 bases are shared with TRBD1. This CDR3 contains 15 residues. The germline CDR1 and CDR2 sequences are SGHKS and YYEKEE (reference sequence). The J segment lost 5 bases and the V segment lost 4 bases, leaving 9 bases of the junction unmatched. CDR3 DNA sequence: TGTGCCAGCAGCCTAAACCGGGACAGCTATCAGCCCCAGCATTTT. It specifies CASSLNRDSYQPQHF. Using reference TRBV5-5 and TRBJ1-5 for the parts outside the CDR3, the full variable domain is DAGVTQSPTHLIKTRGQQVTLRCSPISGHKSVSWYQQVLGQGPQFIFQYYEKEERGRGNFPDRFSARQFPNYSSELNVNALLLGDSALYLCASSLNRDSYQPQHFGDGTRLSIL.

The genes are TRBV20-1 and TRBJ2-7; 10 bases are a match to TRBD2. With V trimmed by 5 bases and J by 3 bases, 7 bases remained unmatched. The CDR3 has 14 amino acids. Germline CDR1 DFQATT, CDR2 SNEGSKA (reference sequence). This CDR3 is CSALESSGGYEQYF. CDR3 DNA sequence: TGCAGTGCTCTAGAGTCTAGCGGGGGCTACGAGCAGTACTTC.

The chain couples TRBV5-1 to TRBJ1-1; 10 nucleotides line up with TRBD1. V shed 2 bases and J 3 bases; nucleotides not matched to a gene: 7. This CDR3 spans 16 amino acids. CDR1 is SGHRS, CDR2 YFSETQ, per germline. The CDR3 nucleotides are TGCGCCAGCAGCTTATTTCCCGGGACAGGGGACACTGAAGCTTTCTTT. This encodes CASSLFPGTGDTEAFF.

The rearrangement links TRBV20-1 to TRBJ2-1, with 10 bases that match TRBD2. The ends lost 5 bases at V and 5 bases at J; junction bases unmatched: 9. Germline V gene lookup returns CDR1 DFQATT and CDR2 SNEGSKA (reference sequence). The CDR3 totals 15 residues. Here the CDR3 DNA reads TGCAGTGCTCTACATCTAGCGGGAGCAGACAATGAGCAGTTCTTC. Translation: CSALHLAGADNEQFF.

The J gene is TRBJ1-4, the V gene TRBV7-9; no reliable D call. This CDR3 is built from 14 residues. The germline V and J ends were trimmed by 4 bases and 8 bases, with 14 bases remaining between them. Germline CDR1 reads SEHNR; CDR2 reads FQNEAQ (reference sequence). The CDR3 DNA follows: TGTGCCAGCAGCTCCTTTGCCGACGGAGAAAAACTGTTTTTT. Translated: CASSSFADGEKLFF.

CDR3 in DNA: TGTGCCAGCAGCTTCTCGGTGGGACAGCCCCAGCATTTT. It codes for CASSFSVGQPQHF. The rearrangement joins TRBV7-2 to TRBJ1-5, with no clear D. Per the germline V gene, CDR1 is SGHTA and CDR2 is FQGNSA. Trimming cost V 3 bases and J 7 bases, with 10 bases left between them. This CDR3 spans 13 amino acids.

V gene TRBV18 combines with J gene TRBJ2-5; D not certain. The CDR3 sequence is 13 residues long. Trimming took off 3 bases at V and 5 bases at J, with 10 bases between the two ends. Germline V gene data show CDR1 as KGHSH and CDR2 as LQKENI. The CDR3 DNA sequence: TGTGCCAGCTCACCTCTTCTGGCGGAGACCCAGTACTTC. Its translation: CASSPLLAETQYF.

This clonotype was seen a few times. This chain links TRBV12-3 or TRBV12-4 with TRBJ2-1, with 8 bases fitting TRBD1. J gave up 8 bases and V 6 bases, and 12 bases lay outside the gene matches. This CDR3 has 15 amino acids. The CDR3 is CASRLTGGPWDEQFF. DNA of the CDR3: TGTGCCAGCAGGCTCACAGGGGGTCCTTGGGATGAGCAGTTCTTC.

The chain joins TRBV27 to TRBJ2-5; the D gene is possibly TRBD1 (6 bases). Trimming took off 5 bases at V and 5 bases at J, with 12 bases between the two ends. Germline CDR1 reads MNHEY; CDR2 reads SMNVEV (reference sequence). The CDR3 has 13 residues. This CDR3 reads CASSTGLYETQYF. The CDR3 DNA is TGTGCCAGCAGTACAGGGTTGTACGAGACCCAGTACTTC.

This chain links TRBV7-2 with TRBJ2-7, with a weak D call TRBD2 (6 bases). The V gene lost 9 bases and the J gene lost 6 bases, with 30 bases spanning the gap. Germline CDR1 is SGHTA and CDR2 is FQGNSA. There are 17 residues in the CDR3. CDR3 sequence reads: CASSLAPGLSGVGEQYF. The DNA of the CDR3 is TGTGCCAGTAGCCTAGCCCCCGGACTATCCGGGGTTGGCGAGCAGTACTTC.

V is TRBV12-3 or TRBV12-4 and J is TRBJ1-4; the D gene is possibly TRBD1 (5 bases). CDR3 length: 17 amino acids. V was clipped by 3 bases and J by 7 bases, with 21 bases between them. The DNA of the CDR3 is TGTGCCAGCAGTTTTATTCCGGGGGTGGGTCGGGTTGAAAAACTGTTTTTT. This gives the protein CASSFIPGVGRVEKLFF.

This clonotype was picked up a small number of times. The CDR3 bases are TGTGCCAGCAGCCAAGATCCGGCGGAAATACGGGAGCAGTACTTC. Translated: CASSQDPAEIREQYF. The gene calls are TRBV3-1 and TRBJ2-7; D unclear. Germline V lookup: CDR1 LGHDT, CDR2 YNNKEL (reference sequence). This CDR3 spans 15 amino acids. V lost 0 bases to trimming and J lost 7 bases, with 16 bases between them.

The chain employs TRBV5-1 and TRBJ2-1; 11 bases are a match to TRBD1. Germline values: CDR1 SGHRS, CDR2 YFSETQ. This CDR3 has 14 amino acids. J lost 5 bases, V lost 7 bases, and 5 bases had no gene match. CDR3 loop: CASHRDRGNNEQFF. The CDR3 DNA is TGCGCCAGCCACCGGGACAGGGGGAACAATGAGCAGTTCTTC.

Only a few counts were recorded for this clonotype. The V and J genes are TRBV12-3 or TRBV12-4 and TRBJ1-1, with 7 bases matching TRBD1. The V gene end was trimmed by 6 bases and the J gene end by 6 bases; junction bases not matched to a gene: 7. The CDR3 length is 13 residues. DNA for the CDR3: TGTGCCAGCAGGATACAGGGGACCGCTGAAGCTTTCTTT. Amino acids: CASRIQGTAEAFF.

Written as DNA, the CDR3 is TGTGCCAGCAGTTTTGCGGGACCCTACAATGAGCAGTTCTTC. Protein: CASSFAGPYNEQFF. The chain uses TRBV12-3 or TRBV12-4 and TRBJ2-1; maybe TRBD2 (6 bases). V dropped 3 bases and J dropped 2 bases, with 8 bases sitting between them. The CDR3 consists of 14 residues.

CDR3 nucleotide sequence: TGTGCCAGCAGTGAGACTAGCGACCACCCTCGGGGCTCCTACAATGAGCAGTTCTTC. It yields the protein CASSETSDHPRGSYNEQFF. The rearrangement joins TRBV25-1 to TRBJ2-1; 8 bases are shared with TRBD2. Germline CDR1 and CDR2: MGHDK and SYGVNS. The CDR3 covers 19 residues. Trimming took 3 bases from V and 0 from J; bases not matched to a gene: 13.

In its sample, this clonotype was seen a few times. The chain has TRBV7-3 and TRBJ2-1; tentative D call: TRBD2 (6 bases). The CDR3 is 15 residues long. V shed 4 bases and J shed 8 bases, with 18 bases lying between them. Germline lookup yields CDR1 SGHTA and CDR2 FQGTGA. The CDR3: CASSWRGLPGDEQFF. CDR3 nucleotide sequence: TGTGCCAGCAGCTGGAGGGGTCTACCTGGGGATGAGCAGTTCTTC.

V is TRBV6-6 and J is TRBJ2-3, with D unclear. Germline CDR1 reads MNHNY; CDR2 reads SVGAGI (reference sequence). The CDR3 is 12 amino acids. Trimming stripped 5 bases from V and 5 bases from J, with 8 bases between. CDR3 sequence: CASSPIGDTQYF. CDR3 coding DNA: TGTGCCAGCAGTCCCATTGGAGATACGCAGTATTTT.

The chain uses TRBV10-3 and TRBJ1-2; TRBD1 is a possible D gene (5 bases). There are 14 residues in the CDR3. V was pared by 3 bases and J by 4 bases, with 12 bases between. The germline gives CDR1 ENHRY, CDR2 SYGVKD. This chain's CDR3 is CAISDGDRSYGYTF. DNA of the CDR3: TGTGCCATCAGTGACGGAGACAGAAGCTATGGCTACACCTTC.

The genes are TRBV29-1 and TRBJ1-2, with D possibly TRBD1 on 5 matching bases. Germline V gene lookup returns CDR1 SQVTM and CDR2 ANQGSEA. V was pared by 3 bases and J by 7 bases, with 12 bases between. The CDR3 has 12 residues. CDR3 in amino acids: CSVDPGIGGYTF. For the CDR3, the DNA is TGCAGCGTTGATCCAGGGATCGGTGGCTACACCTTC.

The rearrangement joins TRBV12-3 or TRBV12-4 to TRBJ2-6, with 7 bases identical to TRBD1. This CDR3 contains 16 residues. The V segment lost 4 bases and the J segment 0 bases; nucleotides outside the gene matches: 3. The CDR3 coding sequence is TGTGCCAGCAGTTCGACAGGGATCTCTGGGGCCAACGTCCTGACTTTC. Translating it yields CASSSTGISGANVLTF.

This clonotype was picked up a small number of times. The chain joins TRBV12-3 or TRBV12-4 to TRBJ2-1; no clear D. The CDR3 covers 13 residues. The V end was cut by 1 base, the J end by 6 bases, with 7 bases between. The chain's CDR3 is CASSLGRFNEQFF. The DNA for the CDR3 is TGTGCCAGCAGTTTAGGCCGTTTCAATGAGCAGTTCTTC.

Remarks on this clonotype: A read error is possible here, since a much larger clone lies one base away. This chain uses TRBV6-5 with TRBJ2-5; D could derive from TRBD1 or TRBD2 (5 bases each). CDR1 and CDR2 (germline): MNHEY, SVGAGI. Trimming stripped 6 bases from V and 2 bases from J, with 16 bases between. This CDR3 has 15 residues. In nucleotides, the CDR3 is TGTGCCAGCAGCCACAGTAGGGGACGACAAGAGACCCAGTACTTC. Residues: CASSHSRGRQETQYF.

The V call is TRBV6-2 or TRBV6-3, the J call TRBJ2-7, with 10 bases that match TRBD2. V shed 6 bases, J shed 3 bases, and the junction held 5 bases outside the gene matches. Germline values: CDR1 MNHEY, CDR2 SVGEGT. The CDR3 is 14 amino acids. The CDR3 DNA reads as TGTGCCAGCAGGGGCCGGACTAGCGGCTACGAGCAGTACTTC. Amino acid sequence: CASRGRTSGYEQYF.

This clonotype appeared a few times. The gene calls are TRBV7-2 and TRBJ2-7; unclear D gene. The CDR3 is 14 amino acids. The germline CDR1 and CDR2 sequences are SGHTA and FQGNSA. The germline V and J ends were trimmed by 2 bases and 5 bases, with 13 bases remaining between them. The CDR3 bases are TGTGCCAGCAGCTTACCAATGGTCTTGGACGAGCAGTACTTC. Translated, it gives CASSLPMVLDEQYF. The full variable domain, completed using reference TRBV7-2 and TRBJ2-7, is GAGVSQSPSNKVTEKGKDVELRCDPISGHTALYWYRQSLGQGLEFLIYFQGNSAPDKSGLPSDRFSAERTGGSVSTLTIQRTQQEDSAVYLCASSLPMVLDEQYFGPGTRLTVT.

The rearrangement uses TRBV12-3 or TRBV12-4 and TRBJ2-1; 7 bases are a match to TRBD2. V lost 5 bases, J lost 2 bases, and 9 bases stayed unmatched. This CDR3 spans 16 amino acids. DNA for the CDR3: TGTGCCAGCAGTCGGGCGGCTAGCGGCCCCTACAATGAGCAGTTCTTC. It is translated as CASSRAASGPYNEQFF.